This TCR beta chain is drawn from a study of T cell responses to AZD1222 COVID-19 vaccine. Findings and caveats of the study: Recipients of AZD1222 seropositive at baseline numbered only 6 or 7. White British people made up most donors, females outnumbered males, and clonal diversity was possibly underestimated.

Per the germline V gene, CDR1 is SGHTA and CDR2 is FQGTGA. CDR3 length: 16 residues. Trimming stripped 5 bases from V and 5 bases from J, with 20 bases between. TCRdb's copy holds only in-frame clones and misses some; the assay was immunoSEQ multiplex PCR. The table includes tens of thousands of clones, approximately 90% detected once. Second-dose timings of about 4 or about 12 weeks were pooled. Details on this clone: Its matching antigen is unknown.

The sequenced sample was peripheral blood, obtained 28 days after the second AZD1222 dose. The sequence derives from an adult who received the AZD1222 COVID-19 vaccine. This chain uses TRBV7-3 with TRBJ2-3; D might be TRBD2 (6 bases). This CDR3 reads CASSLNGREGVDTQYF. As DNA, the CDR3 is TGTGCCAGCAGCCTCAACGGGCGGGAAGGGGTAGATACGCAGTATTTT.